This record concerns one TCR beta chain sequence. This specimen belongs to a study of Tregs in tolerant kidney transplant recipients. The CDR3 sequence is 16 residues long. The ends lost 2 bases at V and 2 bases at J; junction bases unmatched: 10. Per germline, CDR1 SGHRS and CDR2 YFSETQ. Related graft donors supplied nonmyeloablative bone marrow transplants, and mixed chimerism was transient. The repertoire was sequenced with immunoSEQ multiplex PCR; TCRdb's copy has only in-frame clones and lacks some. This table holds roughly 52,000 clones, around 90% found once. The chain employs TRBV5-1 and TRBJ2-7, with TRBD2 identical over 7 bases. This TCR derives from a human patient who received a combined kidney and bone marrow transplant. These T cells may partly come from the graft donor. Here the sequenced sample was CD8+ T cells from blood (PBMCs), taken 24 months after the transplant. CDR3 bases: TGCGCCAGCAGCTTCGCGCCAGCGGGGACTGCCTACGAGCAGTACTTC. Translation: CASSFAPAGTAYEQYF.